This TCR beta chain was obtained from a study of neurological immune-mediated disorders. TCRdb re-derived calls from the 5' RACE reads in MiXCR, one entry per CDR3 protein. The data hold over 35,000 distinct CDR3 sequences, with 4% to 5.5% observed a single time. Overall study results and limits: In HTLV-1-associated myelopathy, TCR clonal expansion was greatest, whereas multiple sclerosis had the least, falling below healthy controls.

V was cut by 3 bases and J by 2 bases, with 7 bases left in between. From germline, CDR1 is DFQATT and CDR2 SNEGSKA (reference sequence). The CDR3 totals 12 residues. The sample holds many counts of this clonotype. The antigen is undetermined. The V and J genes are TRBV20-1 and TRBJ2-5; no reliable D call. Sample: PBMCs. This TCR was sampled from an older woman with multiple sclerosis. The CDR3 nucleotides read TGCAGTGCTAGTTTAGCTCAAGAGACCCAGTACTTC. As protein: CSASLAQETQYF.